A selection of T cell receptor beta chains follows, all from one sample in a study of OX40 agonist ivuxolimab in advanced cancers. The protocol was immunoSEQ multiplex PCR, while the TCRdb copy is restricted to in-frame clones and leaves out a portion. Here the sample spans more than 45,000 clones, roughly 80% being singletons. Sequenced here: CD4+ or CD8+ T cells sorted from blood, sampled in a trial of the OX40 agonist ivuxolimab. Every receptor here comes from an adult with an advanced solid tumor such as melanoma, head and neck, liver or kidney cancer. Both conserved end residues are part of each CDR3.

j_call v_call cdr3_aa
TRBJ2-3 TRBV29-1 CSVRPGSGTDTQYF
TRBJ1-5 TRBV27 CASSPFLMASNQPQHF
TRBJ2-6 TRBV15 CATSRTGLAGLSGANVLTF
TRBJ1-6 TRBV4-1 CASSLDWGSPLHF
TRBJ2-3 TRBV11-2 CASSPGTSGYTDTQYF
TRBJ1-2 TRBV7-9 CASSRLGQGGGYTF
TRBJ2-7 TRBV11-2 CASSSKGAYEQYF
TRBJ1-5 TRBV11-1 CASSSGRGNSNQPQHF
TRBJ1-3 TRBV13 CASSLNSKRLSGNTIYF
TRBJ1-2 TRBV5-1 CASSLEGNRYGYTF
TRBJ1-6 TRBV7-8 CASSLEASPLDSPLHF
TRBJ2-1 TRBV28 CASTRGQGHNEQFF
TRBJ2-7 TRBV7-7 CASSLAPFEQYF
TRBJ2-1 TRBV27 CASSGGLAGGNEQFF
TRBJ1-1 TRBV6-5 CASSWGTDTEAFF
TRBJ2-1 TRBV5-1 CASSLSGSSYNEQFF
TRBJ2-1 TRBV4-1 CASSQGRVPGTSGRNEQFF
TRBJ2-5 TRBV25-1 CASSEAAAETQYF
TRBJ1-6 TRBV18 CASSPSVSPGDSPLHF
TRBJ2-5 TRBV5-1 CASTPGQRRETQYF
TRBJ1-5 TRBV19 CASTTFQDSSLQPQHF
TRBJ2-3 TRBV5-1 CASSLEVRRSTDTQYF
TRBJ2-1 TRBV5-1 CASSLTGLPYNEQFF
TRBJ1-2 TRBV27 CASSLYGTNDGYTF
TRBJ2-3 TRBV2 CASSYMSTSTDTQYF
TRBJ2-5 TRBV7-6 CASSSWTGKETQYF
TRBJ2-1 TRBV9 CASSVDLAGFNEQFF
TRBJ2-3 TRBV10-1 CASTRDRASDTQYF
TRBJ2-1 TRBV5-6 CVSSLMSSYNEQFF
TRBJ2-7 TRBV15 CATSREVRGGRYF
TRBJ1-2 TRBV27 CASKRTGGAGGYTF
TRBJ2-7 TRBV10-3 CAISGTSGRSYEQYF
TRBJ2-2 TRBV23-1 CASSQRRGRTGELFF
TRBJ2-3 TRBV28 CASSLYRWRREVTSTDTQYF
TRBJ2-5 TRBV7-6 CASSPGLAGRQETQYF
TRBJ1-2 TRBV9 CASSVAFPPKSYGYTF
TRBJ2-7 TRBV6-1 CASKPSGITYEQYF
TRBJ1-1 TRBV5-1 CASSLATPQEAFF
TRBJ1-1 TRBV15 CATSRDIRDNKNF
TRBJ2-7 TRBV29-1 CSVERSAGVGSYEQYF
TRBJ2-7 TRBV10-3 CAISDSNRGLDEQYF
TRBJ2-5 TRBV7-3 CASSQGPTQETQYF
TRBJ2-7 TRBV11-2 CASSLFQLAASYEQYF
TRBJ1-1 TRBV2 CASSLTGWNTEAFF
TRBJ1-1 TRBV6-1 CASTDGPINTEAFF
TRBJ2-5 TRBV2 CASKNRGLGETQYF
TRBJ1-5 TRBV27 CASSFREGGQPQHF
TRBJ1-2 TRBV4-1 CASSQDPGVVYGYTF
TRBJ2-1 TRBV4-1 CASSQDPRAAGGHNEQFF
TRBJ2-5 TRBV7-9 CASSLGVASGKETQYF
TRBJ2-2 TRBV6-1 CASDSETNTGELFF
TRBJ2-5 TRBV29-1 CSVESSGRGFGQETQYF
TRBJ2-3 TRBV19 CASKGRPFSTDTQYF